The rows below give T cell receptor beta chains drawn from one sample of a study of blood T cell repertoires in COVID-19. Generated by immunoSEQ multiplex PCR, the TCRdb table keeps only in-frame clones and is missing some. The sample has 95,000 to 150,000 clones; 60% to 80% are singletons. Sample: peripheral blood. These receptors all come from a human donor in a cohort sampled during active COVID-19. Each CDR3 is given with its conserved first and last residue. The D gene is left open where the match is weak. Expanded clones are given a class, and other clones once, few, many or no size at all.

CDR3 length: 15
J gene: TRBJ2-7
clone size: .
D gene: TRBD1
V gene: TRBV10-1
CDR3 protein: CASSELTGEGSEQYF
CDR3 DNA: TGCGCCAGCAGTGAGTTGACAGGGGAAGGAAGCGAGCAGTACTTC

CDR3 length: 15
J gene: TRBJ1-1
clone size: .
D gene: .
V gene: TRBV24-1
CDR3 protein: CATSGVKGQDTEAFF
CDR3 DNA: TGTGCCACCTCGGGGGTCAAGGGGCAGGACACTGAAGCTTTCTTT

CDR3 length: 14
J gene: TRBJ1-1
clone size: .
D gene: TRBD1
V gene: TRBV10-3
CDR3 protein: CAIGTGQVNTEAFF
CDR3 DNA: TGTGCCATTGGAACGGGACAGGTGAACACTGAAGCTTTCTTT

CDR3 length: 13
J gene: TRBJ2-7
clone size: .
D gene: .
V gene: TRBV5-6
CDR3 protein: CASSSRPGYEQYF
CDR3 DNA: TGTGCCAGCAGCTCCCGACCGGGCTACGAGCAGTACTTC

CDR3 length: 20
J gene: TRBJ2-3
clone size: .
D gene: TRBD2
V gene: TRBV10-3
CDR3 protein: CAISESPPSGGAGRTDTQYF
CDR3 DNA: TGTGCCATCAGTGAGTCACCCCCTAGCGGGGGGGCCGGTCGCACAGATACGCAGTATTTT

CDR3 length: 13
J gene: TRBJ2-7
clone size: .
D gene: .
V gene: TRBV2
CDR3 protein: CASSAGGSYEQYF
CDR3 DNA: TGTGCCAGCAGTGCTGGCGGATCCTACGAGCAGTACTTC

CDR3 length: 15
J gene: TRBJ2-1
clone size: .
D gene: TRBD1
V gene: TRBV5-1
CDR3 protein: CASSLGQGAYNEQFF
CDR3 DNA: TGCGCCAGCAGCCTCGGACAGGGGGCATACAATGAGCAGTTCTTC

CDR3 length: 14
J gene: TRBJ1-3
clone size: few
D gene: .
V gene: TRBV27
CDR3 protein: CASGSDRSGNTIYF
CDR3 DNA: TGTGCCAGCGGGTCGGACAGATCTGGAAACACCATATATTTT

CDR3 length: 13
J gene: TRBJ2-7
clone size: few
D gene: .
V gene: TRBV11-3
CDR3 protein: CASSLAQDYEQYF
CDR3 DNA: TGTGCCAGCAGCTTAGCACAGGACTACGAGCAGTACTTC

CDR3 length: 15
J gene: TRBJ2-7
clone size: few
D gene: TRBD2
V gene: TRBV4-1
CDR3 protein: CASSQLAEFSYEQYF
CDR3 DNA: TGCGCCAGCAGCCAGCTAGCGGAGTTCTCCTACGAGCAGTACTTC